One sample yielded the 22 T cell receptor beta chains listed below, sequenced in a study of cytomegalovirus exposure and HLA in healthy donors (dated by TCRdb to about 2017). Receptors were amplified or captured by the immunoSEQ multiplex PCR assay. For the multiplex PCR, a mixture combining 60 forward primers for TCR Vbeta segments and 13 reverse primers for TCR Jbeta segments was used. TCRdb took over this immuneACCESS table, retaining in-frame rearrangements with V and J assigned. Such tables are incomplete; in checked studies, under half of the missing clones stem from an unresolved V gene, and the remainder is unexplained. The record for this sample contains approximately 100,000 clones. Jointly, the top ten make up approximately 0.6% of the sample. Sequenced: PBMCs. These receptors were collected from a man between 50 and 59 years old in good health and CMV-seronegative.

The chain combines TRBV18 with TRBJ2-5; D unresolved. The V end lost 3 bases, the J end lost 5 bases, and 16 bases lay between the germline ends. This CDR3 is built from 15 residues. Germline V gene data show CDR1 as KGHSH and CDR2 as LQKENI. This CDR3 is CASSPLPDFRETQYF. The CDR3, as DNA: TGTGCCAGCTCACCCCTTCCGGATTTCAGGGAGACCCAGTACTTC.

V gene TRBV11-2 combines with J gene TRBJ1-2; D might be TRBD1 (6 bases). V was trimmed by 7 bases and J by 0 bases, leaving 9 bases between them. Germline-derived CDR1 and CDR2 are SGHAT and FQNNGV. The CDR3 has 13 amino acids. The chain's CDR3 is CASTGAPNYGYTF. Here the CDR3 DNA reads TGTGCCAGCACAGGGGCCCCTAACTATGGCTACACCTTC.

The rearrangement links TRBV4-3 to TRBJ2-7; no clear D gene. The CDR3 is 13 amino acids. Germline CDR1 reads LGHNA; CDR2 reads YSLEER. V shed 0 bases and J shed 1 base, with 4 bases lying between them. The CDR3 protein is CASSQDRSYEQYF. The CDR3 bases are TGCGCCAGCAGCCAAGATCGGTCCTACGAGCAGTACTTC.

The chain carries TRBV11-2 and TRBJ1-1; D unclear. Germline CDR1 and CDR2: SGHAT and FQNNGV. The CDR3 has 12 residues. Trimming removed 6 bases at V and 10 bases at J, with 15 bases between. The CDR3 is CASSSWRSGAFF. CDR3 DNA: TGTGCCAGCAGTTCGTGGAGATCTGGAGCTTTCTTT.

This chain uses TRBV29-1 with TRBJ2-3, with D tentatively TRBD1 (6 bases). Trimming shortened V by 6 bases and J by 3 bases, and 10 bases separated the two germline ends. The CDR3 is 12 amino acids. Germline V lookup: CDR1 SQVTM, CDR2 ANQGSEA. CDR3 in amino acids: CSVDQGTDTQYF. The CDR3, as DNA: TGCAGCGTGGACCAGGGGACAGATACGCAGTATTTT.

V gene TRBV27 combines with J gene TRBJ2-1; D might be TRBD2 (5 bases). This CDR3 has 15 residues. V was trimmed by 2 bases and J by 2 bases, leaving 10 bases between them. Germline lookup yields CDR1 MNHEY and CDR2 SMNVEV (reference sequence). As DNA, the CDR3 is TGTGCCAGCAGTTTAAGAGGGAGACCCTACAATGAGCAGTTCTTC. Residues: CASSLRGRPYNEQFF.

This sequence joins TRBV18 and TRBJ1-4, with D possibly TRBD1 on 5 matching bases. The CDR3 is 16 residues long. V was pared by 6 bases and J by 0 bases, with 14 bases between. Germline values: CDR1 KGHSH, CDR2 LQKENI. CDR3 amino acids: CASSRGLPATNEKLFF. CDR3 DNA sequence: TGTGCCAGCTCTCGGGGACTACCGGCAACTAATGAAAAACTGTTTTTT.

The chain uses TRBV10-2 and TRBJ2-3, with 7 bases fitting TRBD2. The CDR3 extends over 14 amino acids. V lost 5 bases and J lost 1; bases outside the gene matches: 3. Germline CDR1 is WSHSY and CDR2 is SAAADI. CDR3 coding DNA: TGCGCCAGCAGTCCCACTAGCGGCACAGATACGCAGTATTTT. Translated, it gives CASSPTSGTDTQYF.

In nucleotides, the CDR3 is TGTGCCAGCAGTCTCTATCAGGGGACCGGGGAGCTGTTTTTT. This sequence encodes CASSLYQGTGELFF. The chain joins TRBV27 to TRBJ2-2; TRBD1 is a possible D gene (6 bases). The V end lost 5 bases, the J end lost 5 bases, and 12 bases lay between the germline ends. The CDR3 has 14 residues. Germline CDR1 is MNHEY and CDR2 is SMNVEV (reference sequence).

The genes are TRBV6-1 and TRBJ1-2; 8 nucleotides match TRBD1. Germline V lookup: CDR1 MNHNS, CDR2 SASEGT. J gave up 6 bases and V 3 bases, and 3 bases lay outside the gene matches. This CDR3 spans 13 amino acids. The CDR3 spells CASSEDREDGYTF. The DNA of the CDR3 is TGTGCCAGCAGTGAGGACAGGGAGGATGGCTACACCTTC.

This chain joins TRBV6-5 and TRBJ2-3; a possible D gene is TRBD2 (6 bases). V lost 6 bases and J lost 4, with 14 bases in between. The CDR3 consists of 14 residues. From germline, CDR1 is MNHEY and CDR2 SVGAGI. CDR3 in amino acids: CASRLSGSADTQYF. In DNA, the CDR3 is TGTGCCAGCAGACTATCCGGGAGCGCAGATACGCAGTATTTT.

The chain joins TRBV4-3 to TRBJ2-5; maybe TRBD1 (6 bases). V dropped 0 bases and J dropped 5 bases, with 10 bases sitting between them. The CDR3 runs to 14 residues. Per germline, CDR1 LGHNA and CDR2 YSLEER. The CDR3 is CASSQDRGGETQYF. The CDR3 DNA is TGCGCCAGCAGCCAAGACAGGGGCGGTGAGACCCAGTACTTC.

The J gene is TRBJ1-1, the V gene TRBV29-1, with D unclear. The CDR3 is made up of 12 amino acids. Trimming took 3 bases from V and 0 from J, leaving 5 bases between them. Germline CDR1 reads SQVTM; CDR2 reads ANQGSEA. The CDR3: CSVDEMNTEAFF. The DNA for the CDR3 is TGCAGCGTTGATGAGATGAACACTGAAGCTTTCTTT.

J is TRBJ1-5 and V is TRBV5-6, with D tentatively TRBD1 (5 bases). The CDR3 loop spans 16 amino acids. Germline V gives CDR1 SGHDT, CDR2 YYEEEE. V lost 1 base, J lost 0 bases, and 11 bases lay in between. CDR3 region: CASSLTTENSNQPQHF. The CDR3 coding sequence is TGTGCCAGCAGCTTGACGACAGAGAATAGCAATCAGCCCCAGCATTTT.

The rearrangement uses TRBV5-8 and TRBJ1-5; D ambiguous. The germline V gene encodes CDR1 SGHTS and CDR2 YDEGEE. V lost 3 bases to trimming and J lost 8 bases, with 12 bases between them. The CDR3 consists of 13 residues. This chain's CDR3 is CASSSNPEEPQHF. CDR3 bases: TGTGCCAGCAGCTCAAACCCGGAGGAGCCCCAGCATTTT.

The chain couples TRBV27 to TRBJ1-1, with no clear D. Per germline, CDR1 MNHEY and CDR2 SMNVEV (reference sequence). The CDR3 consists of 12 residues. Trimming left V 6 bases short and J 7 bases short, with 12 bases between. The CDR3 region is CASRRLGSEAFF. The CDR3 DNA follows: TGTGCCAGCAGGCGATTGGGGAGTGAAGCTTTCTTT.

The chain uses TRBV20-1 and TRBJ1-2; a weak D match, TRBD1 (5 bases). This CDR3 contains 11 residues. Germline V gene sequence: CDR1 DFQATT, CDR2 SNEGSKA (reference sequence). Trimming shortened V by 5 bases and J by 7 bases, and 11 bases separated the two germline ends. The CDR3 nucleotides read TGCAGTGCTGGGGCCCGAGGTGGCTACACCTTC. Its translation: CSAGARGGYTF.

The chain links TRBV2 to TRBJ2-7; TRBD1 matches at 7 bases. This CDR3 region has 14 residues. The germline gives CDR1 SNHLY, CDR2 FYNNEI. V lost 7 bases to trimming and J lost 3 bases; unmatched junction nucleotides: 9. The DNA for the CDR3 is TGTGCCAGCAATACCGGGACAGTCTTCTACGAGCAGTACTTC. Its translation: CASNTGTVFYEQYF.

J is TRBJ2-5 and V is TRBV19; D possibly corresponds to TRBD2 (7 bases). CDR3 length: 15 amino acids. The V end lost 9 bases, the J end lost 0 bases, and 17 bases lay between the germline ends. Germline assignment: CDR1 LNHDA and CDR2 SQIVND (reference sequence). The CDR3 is CASRRGASYQETQYF. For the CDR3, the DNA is TGTGCCAGCAGACGGGGGGCCTCGTACCAAGAGACCCAGTACTTC.

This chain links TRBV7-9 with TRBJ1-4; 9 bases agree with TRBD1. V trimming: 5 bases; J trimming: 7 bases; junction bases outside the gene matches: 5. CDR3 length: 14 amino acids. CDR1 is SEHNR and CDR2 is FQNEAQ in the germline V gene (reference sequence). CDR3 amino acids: CASSEQGAGEKLFF. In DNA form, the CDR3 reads TGTGCCAGCAGCGAACAGGGGGCAGGTGAAAAACTGTTTTTT.

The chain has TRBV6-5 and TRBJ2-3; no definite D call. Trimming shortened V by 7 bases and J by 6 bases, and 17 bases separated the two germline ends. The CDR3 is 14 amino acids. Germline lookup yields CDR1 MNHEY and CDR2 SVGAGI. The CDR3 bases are TGTGCCAGCACCAACCCTTCCGACGGGGATACGCAGTATTTT. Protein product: CASTNPSDGDTQYF.

The CDR3 nucleotides are TGTGCCAGCTCACCAAATCCCGGACTAGACCAGCCCCAGCATTTT. This translates into CASSPNPGLDQPQHF. The chain carries TRBV18 and TRBJ1-5, with D hard to call. The V end was cut by 2 bases, the J end by 7 bases, with 15 bases between. CDR3 size: 15 residues. Germline CDR1 KGHSH, CDR2 LQKENI.